This T cell receptor beta chain derives from a study of blood T cell repertoires in COVID-19. Whole-study context: From T cells, B-cell-depleted T cells, or PBMCs came the material, which was cDNA or gDNA.

The length of the CDR3 is 20 residues. Germline values: CDR1 MNHNS, CDR2 SASEGT. V dropped 0 bases and J dropped 0 bases, with 18 bases sitting between them. Using immunoSEQ multiplex PCR, the repertoire was profiled, and TCRdb retains in-frame clones only, with some absent. The sample holds more than 350,000 clones, 89% seen once. The J gene is TRBJ2-6, the V gene TRBV6-1; D may be TRBD1 (5 bases). The sequenced material came from peripheral blood. The receptor was isolated from a woman under 40 with COVID-19, enrolled during active disease. CDR3: CASSEAGVLQGISGANVLTF. CDR3 nucleotides: TGTGCCAGCAGTGAAGCAGGGGTGTTGCAGGGAATCTCTGGGGCCAACGTCCTGACTTTC.